These 29 T cell receptor beta chains came from one sample sequenced in a study of Graves' ophthalmopathy and Graves' hyperthyroidism. TCR beta CDR3 amplification used RNA transcripts. HTBI-primed first-round RT-PCR preceded second-round multiplex PCR. TCRdb recomputed calls from the multiplex PCR reads with MiXCR, one row per CDR3 protein. The sample lists hundreds of thousands of distinct CDR3 sequences, about 24% seen once, with around 6.9% in the top ten. Sequencing was carried out using peripheral blood. All receptors come from a woman under 30 with stable Graves' hyperthyroidism. Some clones in this sample may be carry-over from other donors' samples.

This clonotype was seen ten or more times. The chain combines TRBV19 with TRBJ1-2, with D tentatively TRBD1 (5 bases). With 3 bases removed from V and 1 base from J, the gap between germline ends came to 9 bases. In germline, CDR1 is LNHDA, CDR2 SQIVND (reference sequence). The CDR3 is 14 residues long. CDR3 coding DNA: TGTGCCAGTAGTATCGGCAGGGTTAACTATGGCTACACCTTC. Translation: CASSIGRVNYGYTF.

This clonotype was counted ten times or more. The chain uses TRBV12-3 or TRBV12-4 and TRBJ1-2; D is possibly TRBD1 (5 bases). The CDR3 has 13 residues. Trimming pared 8 bases from V and 8 bases from J, leaving 18 bases between. CDR3 nucleotides: TGTGCCAGCGGTCGCCAACTGGGACTCGGCTACACCTTC. This gives the protein CASGRQLGLGYTF.

CDR3 in DNA: TGTGCCAGCAGTTTCGTAGGACAGTCCTATAGCAATCAGCCCCAGCATTTT. Translating gives CASSFVGQSYSNQPQHF. V and J are TRBV12-3 or TRBV12-4 and TRBJ1-5; D is possibly TRBD1 (6 bases). CDR3 length equals 17 residues. The V end was cut by 3 bases, the J end by 0 bases, with 15 bases between.

The V call is TRBV7-2, the J call TRBJ2-7, with D possibly matching TRBD2 (5 bases). The CDR3 totals 14 residues. Germline loops: CDR1 SGHTA, CDR2 FQGNSA. Trimming cost V 4 bases and J 0 bases, with 10 bases left between them. The CDR3: CASSWAGSSYEQYF. The CDR3 nucleotides are TGTGCCAGCAGCTGGGCGGGCAGCTCCTACGAGCAGTACTTC.

Many counts were recorded for this clonotype. The chain couples TRBV15 to TRBJ2-1; weak D call: TRBD1 (6 bases). Germline V gene sequence: CDR1 LNHNV, CDR2 YYDKDF (reference sequence). Deletions cut 5 bases from V and 4 bases from J, with 21 bases between. The CDR3 is made up of 17 amino acids. The CDR3 DNA reads as TGTGCCACCAGCGAAGACCTTTATCGGACAGAGTACAATGAGCAGTTCTTC. Encoded protein: CATSEDLYRTEYNEQFF. The variable domain in full, with the rest retrieved from reference TRBV15 and TRBJ2-1, is DAMVIQNPRYQVTQFGKPVTLSCSQTLNHNVMYWYQQKSSQAPKLLFHYYDKDFNNEADTPDNFQSRRPNTSFCFLDIRSPGLGDTAMYLCATSEDLYRTEYNEQFFGPGTRLTVL.

Comments on this clonotype: One end of the junction does not line up with germline, which may come from a read error. The chain uses TRBV12-3 or TRBV12-4 and TRBJ2-7, with TRBD2 matching over 10 bases. The CDR3 is 13 amino acids. The CDR3 protein is CASRDGLADEQHF. The CDR3 DNA follows: TGTGCCAGCAGGGATGGACTAGCGGACGAGCAGCACTTC.

This clonotype has a count of ten or more. This chain uses TRBV12-3 or TRBV12-4 with TRBJ2-5; D may be TRBD1 or TRBD2 (5 bases each). Trimming left V 1 base short and J 10 bases short, with 16 bases between. This CDR3 spans 14 amino acids. The CDR3 bases are TGTGCCAGCAGTTTAGGTTACGGTCATGGGGGCCAGTACTTC. Encoded protein: CASSLGYGHGGQYF.

This clonotype was seen repeatedly, ten times or more. V and J are TRBV27 and TRBJ2-7; D is perhaps TRBD1 or TRBD2 (5 bases each). The CDR3 is made up of 14 amino acids. The V gene lost 4 bases and the J gene lost 2 bases, with 12 bases spanning the gap. CDR1 and CDR2 (germline): MNHEY, SMNVEV (reference sequence). The CDR3 is CASSSGTATYEQYF. In DNA form, the CDR3 reads TGTGCCAGCAGTTCTGGGACCGCCACCTACGAGCAGTACTTC.

This clonotype was seen more than once but under ten times. The chain combines TRBV14 with TRBJ1-1; a possible D gene is TRBD1 (5 bases). The CDR3 extends over 14 amino acids. Trimming stripped 0 bases from V and 5 bases from J, with 10 bases between. In germline, CDR1 is SGHDN, CDR2 FVKESK. For the CDR3, the DNA is TGTGCCAGCAGCCAAGATGACAGACTTACTGAAGCTTTCTTT. This translates into CASSQDDRLTEAFF.

The rearrangement uses TRBV28 and TRBJ1-5, with D maybe TRBD1 (5 bases). The CDR3 runs 17 residues. The V end lost 3 bases, the J end lost 0 bases, and 15 bases lay between the germline ends. CDR1 and CDR2 (germline): MDHEN, SYDVKM. This CDR3 is CASSLGSLGTSNQPQHF. The DNA of the CDR3 is TGTGCCAGCAGTTTGGGGTCACTAGGGACTAGCAATCAGCCCCAGCATTTT.

There are many counts of this clonotype. The genes are TRBV20-1 and TRBJ1-2; 10 bases match TRBD1. V gave up 5 bases and J gave up 8 bases; unmatched junction bases: 11. The CDR3 contains 14 residues. Germline loops: CDR1 DFQATT, CDR2 SNEGSKA (reference sequence). Written as DNA, the CDR3 is TGCAGTGCTCCAAGCGCCGGGACAGGGGAGGGCTACACCTTC. This translates into CSAPSAGTGEGYTF.

This clonotype was counted a few times. The chain links TRBV6-5 to TRBJ1-5; the match to TRBD1 covers 7 bases. CDR3 length: 16 amino acids. Germline CDR1 reads MNHEY; CDR2 reads SVGAGI. The ends lost 0 bases at V and 7 bases at J; junction bases unmatched: 9. The CDR3 DNA is TGTGCCAGCAGTTACTCGAGTTTGGGACAGAAGCAGCCCCAGCATTTT. Amino acids: CASSYSSLGQKQPQHF.

Ten or more counts support this clonotype. The chain uses TRBV19 and TRBJ1-1; D ambiguous. Germline-derived CDR1 and CDR2 are LNHDA and SQIVND (reference sequence). Trimming cost V 4 bases and J 3 bases, with 12 bases left between them. The CDR3 consists of 14 residues. The CDR3 nucleotides read TGTGCCAGTAGTACAACGGACGCGTACACTGAAGCTTTCTTT. It yields the protein CASSTTDAYTEAFF.

This clonotype has more than one count but fewer than ten. V gene TRBV3-1 combines with J gene TRBJ1-1; D not resolved. V gave up 0 bases and J gave up 11 bases, with 16 bases separating them. The V gene's germline CDR1 is LGHDT and CDR2 YNNKEL (reference sequence). CDR3 length: 14 amino acids. This chain's CDR3 is CASSQESRRVEAFF. DNA of the CDR3: TGTGCCAGCAGCCAAGAGAGCAGGCGGGTTGAGGCTTTCTTT.

This clonotype was counted at least ten times. The chain combines TRBV12-3 or TRBV12-4 with TRBJ1-3, with 7 nucleotides matching TRBD1. The CDR3 has 16 residues. J gave up 4 bases and V 1 base, and 7 bases lay outside the gene matches. CDR3 residues: CASSLEKGAKGNTIYF. The CDR3 DNA follows: TGTGCCAGCAGTTTAGAGAAGGGGGCAAAAGGAAACACCATATATTTT.

This clonotype has at least ten counts. The rearrangement uses TRBV30 and TRBJ1-5; D is undetermined. The length of the CDR3 is 16 residues. V lost 2 bases to trimming and J lost 7 bases, with 21 bases between them. Per germline, CDR1 GTSNPN and CDR2 SVGIG (reference sequence). The CDR3 here is CAWSPTRSFLNQPQHF. In nucleotides, the CDR3 is TGTGCCTGGAGTCCGACGAGGAGCTTCCTTAACCAGCCCCAGCATTTT.

This clonotype has at least ten counts. The V call is TRBV27, the J call TRBJ2-2, with 10 bases fitting TRBD2. This CDR3 is 17 amino acids long. The junction had 10 bases not matched to a gene; V was cut back by 3 bases and J by 6 bases. Per the germline V gene, CDR1 is MNHEY and CDR2 is SMNVEV (reference sequence). This chain's CDR3 is CASSFWSGGGFPGELFF. CDR3 DNA sequence: TGTGCCAGCAGTTTCTGGAGCGGGGGGGGATTTCCCGGGGAGCTGTTTTTT.

This clonotype was observed many times. The CDR3 is CASSEDSWRGYTF. In DNA form, the CDR3 reads TGTGCCAGCAGTGAAGACAGCTGGCGGGGCTACACCTTC. The chain has TRBV6-1 and TRBJ1-2; D ambiguous. The CDR3 is 13 residues long. Germline assignment: CDR1 MNHNS and CDR2 SASEGT. V shed 1 base and J shed 8 bases, with 11 bases lying between them.

In this sample, this clonotype turned up once. V usage is TRBV28 and J usage is TRBJ1-1; 7 bases agree with TRBD1. The CDR3 runs to 12 residues. Germline CDR1 MDHEN, CDR2 SYDVKM. After removal of 6 bases from V and 7 bases from J, the junction contained 5 bases not matched to a gene. The CDR3 DNA sequence: TGTGCCAGCAGCGTACAGGGGCGTGAAGCTTTCTTT. Translated: CASSVQGREAFF.

This clonotype was recorded at least ten times. The V gene is TRBV29-1, the J gene TRBJ1-3; 7 positions match TRBD1. CDR3 length: 13 amino acids. The junction had 7 bases not matched to a gene; V was cut back by 6 bases and J by 5 bases. Germline V gene data show CDR1 as SQVTM and CDR2 as ANQGSEA. The CDR3, as DNA: TGCAGCGTGCAAGGGGGACAGAGAAACACCATATATTTT. Amino acids: CSVQGGQRNTIYF.

In this sample, this clonotype turned up many times. This chain connects TRBV29-1 to TRBJ2-2; 8 nucleotides align to TRBD1. Germline CDR1 SQVTM, CDR2 ANQGSEA. This CDR3 spans 12 amino acids. The V and J ends lost 6 bases and 4 bases, in that order; junction bases with no gene match: 1. CDR3 in amino acids: CSVTGATGELFF. CDR3 DNA: TGCAGCGTGACAGGGGCCACCGGGGAGCTGTTTTTT.

The J gene is TRBJ1-2, the V gene TRBV20-1; TRBD1 is a possible D gene (5 bases). The CDR3 contains 13 residues. Trimming took off 4 bases at V and 4 bases at J, with 13 bases between the two ends. Germline V gene sequence: CDR1 DFQATT, CDR2 SNEGSKA (reference sequence). The CDR3 nucleotides are TGCAGTGCTAAAGGAGGGGCGGGCTATGGCTACACCTTC. This encodes CSAKGGAGYGYTF.

This clonotype was found many times. The chain employs TRBV12-5 and TRBJ2-2; D is possibly TRBD1 or TRBD2 (5 bases each). Germline values: CDR1 LGHNT, CDR2 FRNRAP. CDR3 size: 15 residues. V shed 7 bases and J shed 4 bases, with 16 bases lying between them. The CDR3 protein is CASALMKGTTGELFF. In DNA, the CDR3 is TGTGCTAGTGCCCTTATGAAGGGGACCACCGGGGAGCTGTTTTTT.

The sample holds many counts of this clonotype. The V call is TRBV5-1, the J call TRBJ1-2; TRBD1 agrees at 7 bases. V was pared by 0 bases and J by 4 bases, with 3 bases of the junction left unmatched. The CDR3 extends over 14 amino acids. Germline V CDR1 and CDR2: SGHRS, YFSETQ. The CDR3 region has the DNA TGCGCCAGCAGCTTGGACAGGGGCATCTATGGCTACACCTTC. It translates to CASSLDRGIYGYTF. The whole variable domain, filled in from reference TRBV5-1 and TRBJ1-2, reads KAGVTQTPRYLIKTRGQQVTLSCSPISGHRSVSWYQQTPGQGLQFLFEYFSETQRNKGNFPGRFSGRQFSNSRSEMNVSTLELGDSALYLCASSLDRGIYGYTFGSGTRLTVV.

This clonotype appeared many times. The chain recombines TRBV11-1 with TRBJ1-2; a weak D match, TRBD1 (5 bases). V lost 7 bases to trimming and J lost 4 bases, with 22 bases between them. The CDR3 consists of 16 residues. CDR1 is SGHAT, CDR2 FQDESV, per germline (reference sequence). The CDR3: CASIKSVGVRGYGYTF. The CDR3 region has the DNA TGTGCCAGCATCAAATCGGTGGGGGTTAGGGGCTATGGCTACACCTTC.

This clonotype was observed at least ten times. DNA of the CDR3: TGTGCCAGCAGTTTGTGGGCAGGGCTGGAGACCCAGTACTTC. Protein product: CASSLWAGLETQYF. This rearrangement joins TRBV28 to TRBJ2-5, with D maybe TRBD1 (5 bases). CDR1 and CDR2 (germline): MDHEN, SYDVKM. V was trimmed by 3 bases and J by 5 bases, leaving 13 bases between them. This CDR3 spans 14 amino acids. The whole variable domain, remainder taken from reference TRBV28 and TRBJ2-5, is DVKVTQSSRYLVKRTGEKVFLECVQDMDHENMFWYRQDPGLGLRLIYFSYDVKMKEKGDIPEGYSVSREKKERFSLILESASTNQTSMYLCASSLWAGLETQYFGPGTRLLVL.

This clonotype appeared many times. The CDR3 carries no conserved terminal phenylalanine or tryptophan, so it likely arises from a read error. The rearrangement links TRBV6-2 or TRBV6-3 to TRBJ2-5; TRBD2 matches at 7 bases. The ends lost 4 bases at V and 9 bases at J; junction bases unmatched: 14. The CDR3 consists of 15 residues. In germline, CDR1 is MNHEY, CDR2 SVGEGT. Here the CDR3 DNA reads TGTGCCAGCAGTTTAACACGGGACCAGGGAGGGGCCCAGTACCTC. Translating gives CASSLTRDQGGAQYL.

The chain is built from TRBV20-1 and TRBJ2-5; D assignment may be TRBD1 or TRBD2 (5 bases each). The CDR3 is made up of 14 amino acids. The V end lost 5 bases, the J end lost 7 bases, and 20 bases lay between the germline ends. Germline CDR1 DFQATT, CDR2 SNEGSKA (reference sequence). DNA of the CDR3: TGCAGTGCTGGGGGTGCGAGCGGCCGGAGGACCCAGTACTTC. This gives the protein CSAGGASGRRTQYF.

This clonotype has ten or more counts. The chain uses TRBV28 and TRBJ2-5; D not resolved. In germline, CDR1 is MDHEN, CDR2 SYDVKM. The CDR3 runs 14 residues. V lost 5 bases, J lost 1 base, and 11 bases lay in between. The CDR3 bases are TGTGCCAGCAGTCCCCCCGCACCCCAAGAGACCCAGTACTTC. As protein: CASSPPAPQETQYF.